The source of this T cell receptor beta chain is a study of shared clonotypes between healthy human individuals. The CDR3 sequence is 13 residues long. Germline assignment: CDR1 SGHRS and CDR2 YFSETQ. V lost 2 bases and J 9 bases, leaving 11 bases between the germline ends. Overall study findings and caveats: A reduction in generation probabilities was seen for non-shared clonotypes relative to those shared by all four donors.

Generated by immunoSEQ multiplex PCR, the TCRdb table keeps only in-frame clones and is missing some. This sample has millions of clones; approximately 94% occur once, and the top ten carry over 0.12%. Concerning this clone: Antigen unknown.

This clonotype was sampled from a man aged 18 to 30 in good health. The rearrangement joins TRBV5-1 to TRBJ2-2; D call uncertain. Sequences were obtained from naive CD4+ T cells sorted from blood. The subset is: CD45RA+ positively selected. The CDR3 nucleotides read TGCGCCAGCAGCTTCGGGCTAATGAGGGAGCTGTTTTTT. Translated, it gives CASSFGLMRELFF.